This TCR beta chain derives from a study of PD-1 and CTLA-4 blockade in melanoma. Libraries were prepared by immunoSEQ multiplex PCR; TCRdb keeps only in-frame clonotypes and omits some of them. Counted here are tens of thousands of clones, approximately 89% occurring once; the ten biggest clones make up 8.5% to 9%. The CDR3 runs 14 residues. The germline V and J ends were trimmed by 1 base and 2 bases, with 8 bases remaining between them. CDR1 is SEHNR and CDR2 is FQNEAQ in the germline V gene (reference sequence). V is TRBV7-9 and J is TRBJ1-2, with TRBD1 as a possible D gene (5 bases). The sequence derives from a human donor with melanoma. This specimen consisted of CD8+ T cells from peripheral blood, obtained from a patient given anti-PD-1 treatment. The CDR3 reads CASSLGSGNYGYTF. For the CDR3, the DNA is TGTGCCAGCAGCTTAGGATCAGGGAACTATGGCTACACCTTC.